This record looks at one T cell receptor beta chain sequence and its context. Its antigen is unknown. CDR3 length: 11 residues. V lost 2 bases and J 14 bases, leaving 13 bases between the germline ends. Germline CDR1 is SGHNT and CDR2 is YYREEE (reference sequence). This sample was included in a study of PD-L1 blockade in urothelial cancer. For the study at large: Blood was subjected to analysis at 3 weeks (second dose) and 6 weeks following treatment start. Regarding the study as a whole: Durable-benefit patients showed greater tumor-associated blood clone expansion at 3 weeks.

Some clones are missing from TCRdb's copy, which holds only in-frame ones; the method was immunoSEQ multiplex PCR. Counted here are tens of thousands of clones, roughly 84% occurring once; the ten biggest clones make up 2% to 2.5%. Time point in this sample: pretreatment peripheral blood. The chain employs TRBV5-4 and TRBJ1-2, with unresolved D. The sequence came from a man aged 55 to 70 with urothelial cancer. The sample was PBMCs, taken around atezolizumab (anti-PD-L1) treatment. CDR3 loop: CASSLILERTF. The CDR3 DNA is TGTGCCAGCAGCTTAATTCTAGAAAGGACCTTC. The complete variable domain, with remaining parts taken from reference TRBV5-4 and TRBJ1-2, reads ETGVTQSPTHLIKTRGQQVTLRCSSQSGHNTVSWYQQALGQGPQFIFQYYREEENGRGNFPPRFSGLQFPNYSSELNVNALELDDSALYLCASSLILERTFGSGTRLTVV.